This T cell receptor (beta chain) is from a study of vaccination effects on CD4 cells after COVID-19. Overall study: It was a median of 72 days after the second dose that post-vaccine samples were obtained.

Study-wide results and caveats: Few convalescent patients were included, and no early post-infection timepoints were sampled.

The CDR3 is 13 amino acids. Germline V lookup: CDR1 KGHSH, CDR2 LQKENI. Comments on this clone: Its antigen is currently unknown. Germline and junction disagree at one end, which may indicate a read error.

ViraFEST expansion of antigen-specific CD4+ T cells with viral peptide pools preceded sequencing. Scientists isolated CD4+ T cells after a roughly 10-day culture period ended. Each participant was given two doses of one vaccine (BNT162b2 or mRNA-1273). Only in-frame clones appear in the TCRdb table, and some are missing; sequencing was by immunoSEQ multiplex PCR. The sample lists 84,000 or so clones, roughly 73% seen once, with 1.1% in the top ten. The genes are TRBV18 and TRBJ1-1; maybe TRBD1 (6 bases). The receptor's source is a human donor who received a COVID-19 vaccine. The sample was CD4+ T cells from PBMCs cultured with HCoV-OC43 spike peptides, taken after COVID-19 vaccination. Subset defined: HCoV-OC43 spike overlapping peptide pool stimulation. In nucleotides, the CDR3 is TGTGCCAGCTCGCCTCAGGGGAACGCTGAAGCTTTCTTT. Translating it yields CASSPQGNAEAFF. The full variable domain, completed using reference TRBV18 and TRBJ1-1, is NAGVMQNPRHLVRRRGQEARLRCSPMKGHSHVYWYRQLPEEGLKFMVYLQKENIIDESGMPKERFSAEFPKEGPSILRIQQVVRGDSAAYFCASSPQGNAEAFFGQGTRLTVV.